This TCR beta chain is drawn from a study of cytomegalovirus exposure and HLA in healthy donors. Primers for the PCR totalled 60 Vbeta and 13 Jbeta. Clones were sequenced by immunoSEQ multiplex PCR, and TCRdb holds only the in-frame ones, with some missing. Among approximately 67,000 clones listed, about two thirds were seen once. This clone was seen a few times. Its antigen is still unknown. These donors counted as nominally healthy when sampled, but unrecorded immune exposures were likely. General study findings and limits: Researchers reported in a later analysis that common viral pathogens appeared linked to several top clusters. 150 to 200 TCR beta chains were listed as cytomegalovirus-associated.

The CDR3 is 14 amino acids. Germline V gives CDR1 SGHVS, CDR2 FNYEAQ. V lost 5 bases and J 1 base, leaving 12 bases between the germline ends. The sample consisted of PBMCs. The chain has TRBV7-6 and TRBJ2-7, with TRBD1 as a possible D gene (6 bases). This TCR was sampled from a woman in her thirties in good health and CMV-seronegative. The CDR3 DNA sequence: TGTGCCAGCAGCCCGTGGGACAATTCCTACGAGCAGTACTTC. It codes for CASSPWDNSYEQYF.